One sample yielded the 29 T cell receptor beta chains listed below, sequenced in a study of cytomegalovirus exposure and HLA in healthy donors. PCR was performed using 60 Vbeta and 13 Jbeta primers. Profiling relied on immunoSEQ multiplex PCR, and the TCRdb table lists in-frame clones only, not all of them. The sample has about 140,000 clones, approximately 80% seen once. Material for sequencing was PBMCs. The receptors derive from a woman aged 18 to 35 in good health and CMV-seropositive.

The chain has TRBV14 and TRBJ2-7; D is perhaps TRBD1 (5 bases). The length of the CDR3 is 13 residues. The germline CDR1 and CDR2 sequences are SGHDN and FVKESK. V was pared by 2 bases and J by 1 base, with 6 bases between. DNA for the CDR3: TGTGCCAGCAGCCAATCAGGGTCCTACGAGCAGTACTTC. Its protein is CASSQSGSYEQYF.

This chain links TRBV25-1 with TRBJ2-2; TRBD1 matches 8 bases. V lost 9 bases, J lost 4 bases, and 4 bases stayed unmatched. The V gene's germline CDR1 is MGHDK and CDR2 SYGVNS. The CDR3 is 13 residues long. The CDR3 protein is CASQGAGTGELFF. The CDR3 DNA sequence: TGTGCCAGTCAGGGGGCCGGCACCGGGGAGCTGTTTTTT.

This clone was seen once. The CDR3 is CATSIDRNYEQYF. In nucleotides, the CDR3 is TGTGCCACCAGCATTGACAGGAATTACGAGCAGTACTTC. The rearrangement uses TRBV15 and TRBJ2-7; perhaps TRBD1 as D (6 bases). V lost 4 bases and J lost 4, with 11 bases in between. The CDR3 runs 13 residues. CDR1 is LNHNV and CDR2 is YYDKDF in the germline V gene (reference sequence).

V usage is TRBV9 and J usage is TRBJ1-2; no clear D. The germline V gene encodes CDR1 SGDLS and CDR2 YYNGEE. This CDR3 comprises 16 residues. The germline V and J ends were trimmed by 0 bases and 0 bases, with 12 bases remaining between them. The CDR3 reads CASSVGAATANYGYTF. CDR3 nucleotide sequence: TGTGCCAGCAGCGTAGGGGCAGCCACAGCTAACTATGGCTACACCTTC.

CDR3 in DNA: TGTGCCAGCAGCTTTAGTCGCCTCGAGCAGTACTTC. Encoded protein: CASSFSRLEQYF. J is TRBJ2-5 and V is TRBV7-2; no clear D. The better agreement between TRBJ2-7 and the DNA end casts doubt on the J call. Germline V CDR1 and CDR2: SGHTA, FQGNSA. CDR3 length equals 12 residues.

The chain uses TRBV5-4 and TRBJ1-3; TRBD1 matches at 10 bases. The germline CDR1 and CDR2 sequences are SGHNT and YYREEE (reference sequence). Trimming at V came to 5 bases and at J to 7 bases, leaving 9 bases not matched to a gene. The CDR3 runs to 15 residues. The CDR3 here is CASRDGQGVGNTIYF. CDR3 DNA sequence: TGTGCCAGCAGAGACGGACAGGGGGTGGGGAACACCATATATTTT.

The chain links TRBV28 to TRBJ1-1; 8 bases agree with TRBD1. Looked up from germline, CDR1 is MDHEN and CDR2 is SYDVKM. With 1 base clipped from V and 10 bases from J, the junction kept 5 bases outside the gene matches. This CDR3 spans 13 amino acids. CDR3 loop: CASSLSLGTGAFF. The CDR3 DNA reads TGTGCCAGCAGTTTATCCTTGGGGACAGGAGCTTTCTTT.

The rearrangement uses TRBV6-5 and TRBJ1-3; D is uncertain. V was pared by 2 bases and J by 1 base, with 6 bases between. The CDR3 contains 14 residues. From germline, CDR1 is MNHEY and CDR2 SVGAGI. CDR3: CASSYSQSGNTIYF. The CDR3 coding sequence is TGTGCCAGCAGTTACAGTCAGTCTGGAAACACCATATATTTT.

This chain uses TRBV25-1 with TRBJ2-2, with 8 nucleotides matching TRBD1. The CDR3 contains 17 residues. V was clipped by 3 bases and J by 4 bases; unmatched bases: 10. Germline CDR1 is MGHDK and CDR2 is SYGVNS. CDR3 nucleotides: TGTGCCAGCAGTGATTGGACCGGGACAGGCTCCACCGGGGAGCTGTTTTTT. Residues: CASSDWTGTGSTGELFF.

In nucleotides, the CDR3 is TGTGCCAGCAGCTTAGGGGGACAGGTCTATGGCTACACCTTC. Translation gives CASSLGGQVYGYTF. The chain recombines TRBV13 with TRBJ1-2; 8 bases are shared with TRBD1. The CDR3 is 14 residues long. The V gene's germline CDR1 is PRHDT and CDR2 FYEKMQ (reference sequence). V lost 0 bases, J lost 4 bases, and 1 base stayed unmatched. The variable domain in full, completed from reference TRBV13 and TRBJ1-2, reads AAGVIQSPRHLIKEKRETATLKCYPIPRHDTVYWYQQGPGQDPQFLISFYEKMQSDKGSIPDRFSAQQFSDYHSELNMSSLELGDSALYFCASSLGGQVYGYTFGSGTRLTVV.

This clone was observed a few times. The chain couples TRBV25-1 to TRBJ1-1; D not certain. V was trimmed by 5 bases and J by 6 bases, leaving 7 bases between them. Germline CDR1 and CDR2: MGHDK and SYGVNS. The CDR3 is 11 residues long. The CDR3 protein is CASSIGAEAFF. The DNA for the CDR3 is TGTGCCAGCAGTATAGGAGCTGAAGCTTTCTTT. The full variable domain, rest sourced from reference TRBV25-1 and TRBJ1-1, is EADIYQTPRYLVIGTGKKITLECSQTMGHDKMYWYQQDPGMELHLIHYSYGVNSTEKGDLSSESTVSRIRTEHFPLTLESARPSHTSQYLCASSIGAEAFFGQGTRLTVV.

J is TRBJ1-2 and V is TRBV9; D is undetermined. CDR3 length equals 14 residues. The V and J ends lost 0 bases and 8 bases respectively, with 14 bases between them. CDR1 is SGDLS, CDR2 YYNGEE, per germline. CDR3 in DNA: TGTGCCAGCAGCGTAGATAGTCAGGCTCTCGGCTACACCTTC. Protein: CASSVDSQALGYTF.

CDR3 residues: CASRQGYNSPLHF. CDR3 bases: TGTGCCTCCCGACAGGGATATAATTCACCCCTCCACTTT. This sequence joins TRBV30 and TRBJ1-6; 7 bases match TRBD1. CDR1 is GTSNPN, CDR2 SVGIG, per germline (reference sequence). Trimming at V came to 7 bases and at J to 4 bases, leaving 4 bases not matched to a gene. This CDR3 comprises 13 residues. The complete variable domain, with remaining parts taken from reference TRBV30 and TRBJ1-6, reads SQTIHQWPATLVQPVGSPLSLECTVEGTSNPNLYWYRQAAGRGLQLLFYSVGIGQISSEVPQNLSASRPQDRQFILSSKKLLLSDSGFYLCASRQGYNSPLHFGNGTRLTVT.

The chain employs TRBV30 and TRBJ2-3; TRBD1 aligns across 7 bases. This CDR3 is built from 13 residues. Per the germline V gene, CDR1 is GTSNPN and CDR2 is SVGIG (reference sequence). With 1 base clipped from V and 4 bases from J, the junction kept 2 bases outside the gene matches. The chain's CDR3 is CAWSGGTADTQYF. The CDR3 DNA reads as TGTGCCTGGAGTGGGGGGACAGCAGATACGCAGTATTTT.

This chain links TRBV4-1 with TRBJ1-1, with 9 positions matching TRBD1. The CDR3 runs 14 residues. After removal of 2 bases from V and 10 bases from J, the junction contained 8 bases not matched to a gene. Germline V CDR1 and CDR2: MGHRA, YSYEKL. CDR3 sequence: CASSQIQGAQGAFF. The CDR3 DNA is TGCGCCAGCAGCCAAATACAGGGGGCCCAGGGAGCTTTCTTT.

The J gene is TRBJ1-6, the V gene TRBV5-4; 9 bases are a match to TRBD1. The V and J ends lost 0 bases and 7 bases, in that order; junction bases with no gene match: 2. CDR1 and CDR2 (germline): SGHNT, YYREEE (reference sequence). The length of the CDR3 is 15 residues. The CDR3 nucleotides are TGTGCCAGCAGCTTGGGGGACAGGGTAAATTCACCCCTCCACTTT. It specifies CASSLGDRVNSPLHF. The variable domain in full, completed from reference TRBV5-4 and TRBJ1-6, reads ETGVTQSPTHLIKTRGQQVTLRCSSQSGHNTVSWYQQALGQGPQFIFQYYREEENGRGNFPPRFSGLQFPNYSSELNVNALELDDSALYLCASSLGDRVNSPLHFGNGTRLTVT.

The chain has TRBV21-1 and TRBJ1-5; the table's D call, TRBD1, was not checked against the DNA. TRBV21-1 counts as a pseudogene. This CDR3 is 16 amino acids long. CDR3 nucleotides: TGTGCCAGCAGCAAAGAGGGTGGACACATCCGTCAGCCCCAGCATTTT. Translating gives CASSKEGGHIRQPQHF.

This chain links TRBV7-9 with TRBJ1-1, with D perhaps TRBD1 (6 bases). CDR3 length: 14 amino acids. Trimming cost V 5 bases and J 1 base, with 11 bases left between them. CDR1 is SEHNR, CDR2 FQNEAQ, per germline (reference sequence). The DNA of the CDR3 is TGTGCCAGCAGCCCAGGGACATCGAACACTGAAGCTTTCTTT. Its protein product is CASSPGTSNTEAFF.

The chain carries TRBV30 and TRBJ2-2; maybe TRBD2 (5 bases). The length of the CDR3 is 17 residues. Germline V gene lookup returns CDR1 GTSNPN and CDR2 SVGIG (reference sequence). V was cut by 2 bases and J by 5 bases, with 21 bases left in between. In nucleotides, the CDR3 is TGTGCCTGGAGTCCTTTTGCTTCCTTTCCGGGGACCGGGGAGCTGTTTTTT. It specifies CAWSPFASFPGTGELFF.

The chain is built from TRBV6-5 and TRBJ1-3; 7 bases line up with TRBD1. This CDR3 region has 14 residues. The ends lost 8 bases at V and 2 bases at J; junction bases unmatched: 6. Germline V CDR1 and CDR2: MNHEY, SVGAGI. The CDR3 here is CASGGTDPGNTIYF. The CDR3 nucleotides are TGTGCCAGCGGGGGGACAGATCCTGGAAACACCATATATTTT.

The chain combines TRBV6-5 with TRBJ2-2; D gene unclear. The CDR3 covers 12 residues. Looked up from germline, CDR1 is MNHEY and CDR2 is SVGAGI. V shed 6 bases and J shed 5 bases, with 7 bases lying between them. DNA of the CDR3: TGTGCCAGCAGCTCAGTAACCGGGGAGCTGTTTTTT. It is translated as CASSSVTGELFF.

This chain joins TRBV5-1 and TRBJ2-7; TRBD1 matches 8 bases. J gave up 3 bases and V 4 bases, and 6 bases lay outside the gene matches. The CDR3 contains 14 residues. Looked up from germline, CDR1 is SGHRS and CDR2 is YFSETQ. CDR3 residues: CASSPRTGYYEQYF. The CDR3 DNA is TGCGCCAGCAGCCCAAGGACAGGGTACTACGAGCAGTACTTC.

This clone has just one count. This chain's CDR3 is CSVGTRLVYEQYF. In nucleotides, the CDR3 is TGCAGCGTTGGCACGCGATTGGTTTACGAGCAGTACTTC. The chain is built from TRBV29-1 and TRBJ2-7; D gene uncertain. This CDR3 region has 13 residues. The V gene's germline CDR1 is SQVTM and CDR2 ANQGSEA. Between the trimmed V and J ends, which lost 4 bases and 4 bases, there was a span of 14 bases.

V gene TRBV15 combines with J gene TRBJ1-4; D unresolved. CDR1 and CDR2 (germline): LNHNV, YYDKDF (reference sequence). This CDR3 contains 13 residues. Deletions cut 1 base from V and 7 bases from J, with 7 bases between. The CDR3 loop reads CATSRVGFEKLFF. The CDR3 region has the DNA TGTGCCACCAGCAGAGTCGGGTTTGAAAAACTGTTTTTT.

This clone was seen a single time. For the CDR3, the DNA is TGTGCCAGCAGCTTAGGACAGGGGATCTCCTCTGGAAACACCATATATTTT. As protein: CASSLGQGISSGNTIYF. The genes are TRBV7-9 and TRBJ1-3; 8 positions agree with TRBD1. The germline CDR1 and CDR2 sequences are SEHNR and FQNEAQ (reference sequence). The CDR3 length is 17 residues. After removal of 1 base from V and 0 bases from J, the junction contained 5 bases not matched to a gene.

Only a few counts were recorded for this clone. V usage is TRBV5-1 and J usage is TRBJ2-7; D might be TRBD1 (7 bases). CDR1 and CDR2 (germline): SGHRS, YFSETQ. With 0 bases removed from V and 7 bases from J, the gap between germline ends came to 17 bases. The CDR3 is 15 residues long. In DNA, the CDR3 is TGCGCCAGCAGCTTGGTCAGGGGGGCCCCCGGGGAGCAGTACTTC. Protein: CASSLVRGAPGEQYF.

The chain links TRBV7-2 to TRBJ1-1, with a possible D match to TRBD1 (5 bases). The CDR3 has 15 amino acids. Germline loops: CDR1 SGHTA, CDR2 FQGNSA. V dropped 3 bases and J dropped 0 bases, with 11 bases sitting between them. The CDR3 sequence: CASSFRQLMNTEAFF. CDR3 DNA: TGTGCCAGCAGCTTTAGACAGCTCATGAACACTGAAGCTTTCTTT.

This rearrangement joins TRBV4-1 to TRBJ1-4; TRBD1 is a possible D gene (6 bases). The germline V gene has CDR1 MGHRA and CDR2 YSYEKL. With 6 bases removed from V and 8 bases from J, the gap between germline ends came to 16 bases. This CDR3 contains 14 residues. CDR3 sequence: CASRRQGSREKLFF. The CDR3 DNA follows: TGCGCCAGCAGAAGGCAGGGGAGTAGAGAAAAACTGTTTTTT.

DNA for the CDR3: TGTGCCAGCAGCCCAGCAGGGCGTGATTCACCCCTCCACTTT. The encoded protein is CASSPAGRDSPLHF. The rearrangement joins TRBV7-9 to TRBJ1-6; D perhaps matches TRBD1 (5 bases). Trimming took off 5 bases at V and 8 bases at J, with 13 bases between the two ends. CDR1 SEHNR and CDR2 FQNEAQ come from the germline V gene (reference sequence). The CDR3 has 14 amino acids.